A single sample gave rise to the 26 T cell receptor beta chains below, sequenced in a study of T cells in localized non-small cell lung cancer. Data came from immunoSEQ multiplex PCR; TCRdb stores just in-frame clones and leaves some out. The profile shows under 60,000 clones, 86% of them singletons. The material sequenced was peripheral blood, taken before any cancer treatment. These receptors all stem from a male donor older than 55 with stage III squamous cell lung carcinoma.

The gene calls are TRBV2 and TRBJ2-7, with 9 nucleotides matching TRBD2. The V segment lost 4 bases and the J segment 3 bases; nucleotides outside the gene matches: 4. Germline V gene data show CDR1 as SNHLY and CDR2 as FYNNEI. The length of the CDR3 is 14 residues. The CDR3 here is CASSGLADNYEQYF. For the CDR3, the DNA is TGTGCCAGCAGTGGACTAGCGGATAACTACGAGCAGTACTTC.

This chain connects TRBV13 to TRBJ1-3; 7 bases fit TRBD1. The germline CDR1 and CDR2 sequences are PRHDT and FYEKMQ (reference sequence). This CDR3 is 16 amino acids long. Trimming removed 2 bases from V and 2 bases from J; junction bases left unmatched: 6. CDR3 amino acids: CASSLRDSDTGNTIYF. The CDR3 DNA follows: TGTGCCAGCAGCTTACGGGACAGTGACACTGGAAACACCATATATTTT.

This clone was seen once. V and J are TRBV28 and TRBJ1-4; D may be TRBD1 (6 bases). This CDR3 region has 13 residues. V was shortened by 8 bases and J by 8 bases, with 15 bases between the two germline ends. Germline values: CDR1 MDHEN, CDR2 SYDVKM. Here the CDR3 reads CASRAQGYEKLFF. As DNA, the CDR3 is TGTGCCAGCCGAGCTCAGGGGTACGAAAAACTGTTTTTT.

The V and J genes are TRBV7-3 and TRBJ2-3; 8 positions match TRBD1. CDR1 is SGHTA and CDR2 is FQGTGA in the germline V gene. V trimming: 4 bases; J trimming: 6 bases; junction bases outside the gene matches: 6. CDR3 length: 14 residues. CDR3 sequence reads: CASSSRQGTDTQYF. CDR3 DNA sequence: TGTGCCAGCAGCTCCCGACAGGGGACGGATACGCAGTATTTT.

This rearrangement joins TRBV5-1 to TRBJ2-5, with D tentatively TRBD1 (6 bases). The length of the CDR3 is 14 residues. Germline assignment: CDR1 SGHRS and CDR2 YFSETQ. The V and J ends lost 4 bases and 2 bases respectively, with 12 bases between them. The CDR3 DNA reads as TGCGCCAGCAGCCCAGGACAGCCTCAAGAGACCCAGTACTTC. It specifies CASSPGQPQETQYF.

The chain uses TRBV11-2 and TRBJ2-5; maybe TRBD2 (5 bases). The CDR3 runs 15 residues. V shed 2 bases and J shed 5 bases, with 15 bases lying between them. CDR1 SGHAT and CDR2 FQNNGV come from the germline V gene. CDR3 residues: CASSLSGWGTETQYF. The CDR3 nucleotides read TGTGCCAGCAGCTTAAGCGGCTGGGGAACGGAGACCCAGTACTTC.

CDR3 bases: TGTGCCATCACTGGGACTAGCGGATCCTACGAGCAGTACTTC. Translating it yields CAITGTSGSYEQYF. This chain joins TRBV10-3 and TRBJ2-7, with 11 bases fitting TRBD2. The CDR3 runs to 14 residues. The germline CDR1 and CDR2 sequences are ENHRY and SYGVKD. V was clipped by 7 bases and J by 1 base; unmatched bases: 3.

The chain carries TRBV7-2 and TRBJ1-5; the D is unclear. CDR1 and CDR2 from the germline V gene are SGHTA and FQGNSA. This CDR3 is built from 14 residues. The V and J ends lost 4 bases and 4 bases respectively, with 11 bases between them. The CDR3 bases are TGTGCCAGCAGCTCGCTCCCCTCAAATCAGCCCCAGCATTTT. Translated, it gives CASSSLPSNQPQHF.

This clone was counted once. V usage is TRBV18 and J usage is TRBJ2-2; 9 bases agree with TRBD1. V dropped 3 bases and J dropped 2; count of bases not matched to a gene: 4. Germline assignment: CDR1 KGHSH and CDR2 LQKENI. The CDR3 covers 16 residues. The CDR3 reads CASSPRTGANTGELFF. DNA for the CDR3: TGTGCCAGCTCACCTCGGACAGGGGCCAACACCGGGGAGCTGTTTTTT.

The chain employs TRBV5-1 and TRBJ2-2; 10 nucleotides agree with TRBD2. CDR1 is SGHRS, CDR2 YFSETQ, per germline. The V and J ends lost 4 bases and 4 bases, in that order; junction bases with no gene match: 4. The CDR3 sequence is 15 residues long. The CDR3 spells CASSLRLAGTGELFF. The DNA for the CDR3 is TGCGCCAGCAGCCTCAGACTAGCGGGCACCGGGGAGCTGTTTTTT.

The CDR3 loop reads CASSLSGSGPTGELFF. CDR3 sequence (DNA): TGTGCCAGCAGCTTAAGCGGGTCCGGGCCCACCGGGGAGCTGTTTTTT. The rearrangement joins TRBV7-3 to TRBJ2-2; D perhaps matches TRBD2 (5 bases). CDR1 is SGHTA, CDR2 FQGTGA, per germline. The CDR3 has 16 residues. Trimming removed 1 base at V and 4 bases at J, with 13 bases between.

CDR3 sequence reads: CASRIRTISDTQYF. The CDR3 region has the DNA TGTGCCAGCAGGATCAGGACTATATCAGATACGCAGTATTTT. The chain joins TRBV2 to TRBJ2-3; possibly TRBD2 for D (6 bases). Germline V gene data show CDR1 as SNHLY and CDR2 as FYNNEI. V dropped 6 bases and J dropped 4 bases, with 14 bases sitting between them. This CDR3 spans 14 amino acids.

J is TRBJ2-3 and V is TRBV6-5, with D perhaps matching TRBD1 (6 bases). The CDR3 is made up of 15 amino acids. The V and J ends lost 5 bases and 2 bases respectively, with 14 bases between them. Per the germline V gene, CDR1 is MNHEY and CDR2 is SVGAGI. The CDR3 sequence is CASSQLQGNTDTQYF. CDR3 in DNA: TGTGCCAGCAGTCAATTACAGGGTAACACAGATACGCAGTATTTT.

This clone came up many times. This chain joins TRBV27 and TRBJ2-1, with a weak D call TRBD1 (7 bases). This CDR3 has 14 residues. V dropped 4 bases and J dropped 9 bases, with 16 bases sitting between them. CDR1 is MNHEY, CDR2 SMNVEV, per germline (reference sequence). CDR3 DNA: TGTGCCAGCAGTTCAGGGGGGAGACGGGGTGAGCAGTTCTTC. Translated: CASSSGGRRGEQFF.

The chain couples TRBV7-3 to TRBJ1-4, with a weak D call TRBD1 (6 bases). There are 13 residues in the CDR3. The V gene lost 5 bases and the J gene lost 4 bases, with 8 bases spanning the gap. CDR1 and CDR2 from the germline V gene are SGHTA and FQGTGA. CDR3 sequence reads: CASSQGYNEKLFF. CDR3 DNA sequence: TGTGCCAGCAGCCAGGGGTATAATGAAAAACTGTTTTTT.

This clone came up once. The rearrangement joins TRBV6-5 to TRBJ2-7, with a possible D match to TRBD1 (7 bases). The length of the CDR3 is 16 residues. CDR1 is MNHEY, CDR2 SVGAGI, per germline. Between the trimmed V and J ends, which lost 0 bases and 4 bases, there was a span of 16 bases. CDR3 region: CASSYSIGRGAYEQYF. The CDR3 coding sequence is TGTGCCAGCAGTTACTCGATCGGCAGGGGGGCGTACGAGCAGTACTTC.

This clone was counted between two and nine times. V gene TRBV5-1 combines with J gene TRBJ2-7; D is possibly TRBD2 (6 bases). Germline V gives CDR1 SGHRS, CDR2 YFSETQ. The CDR3 is made up of 14 amino acids. V shed 3 bases and J shed 0 bases, with 10 bases lying between them. The CDR3 protein is CASSYLASSYEQYF. CDR3 coding DNA: TGCGCCAGCAGCTACCTAGCGAGCTCCTACGAGCAGTACTTC.

V usage is TRBV23-1 and J usage is TRBJ1-3; D gene unclear. TRBV23-1 is flagged as an ORF with uncertain function. The CDR3 consists of 15 residues. V lost 3 bases and J 0 bases, leaving 9 bases between the germline ends. In DNA form, the CDR3 reads TGCGCCAGCAGTCATAAGGAATACTCTGGAAACACCATATATTTT. Translated, it gives CASSHKEYSGNTIYF.

The rearrangement uses TRBV6-5 and TRBJ2-7; 7 nucleotides align to TRBD2. Trimming removed 6 bases from V and 11 bases from J; junction bases left unmatched: 13. Germline V gene lookup returns CDR1 MNHEY and CDR2 SVGAGI. This CDR3 contains 13 residues. The chain's CDR3 is CASSPRYGGLKYF. CDR3 coding DNA: TGTGCCAGCAGCCCCCGCTACGGGGGGTTAAAGTACTTC.

The rearrangement links TRBV2 to TRBJ2-3; D is unclear. V was pared by 6 bases and J by 3 bases, with 10 bases between. The CDR3 consists of 13 residues. CDR1 is SNHLY and CDR2 is FYNNEI in the germline V gene. The CDR3 nucleotides are TGTGCCAGCAGGCTGAGACATACAGATACGCAGTATTTT. Protein sequence: CASRLRHTDTQYF.

This clone showed up just once. The J gene is TRBJ2-3, the V gene TRBV19; D is possibly TRBD1 (5 bases). The CDR3 consists of 15 residues. V gave up 6 bases and J gave up 2 bases, with 15 bases separating them. Germline CDR1 is LNHDA and CDR2 is SQIVND (reference sequence). The CDR3 DNA is TGTGCCAGTAGCACGATGGGGCAGATCACAGATACGCAGTATTTT. As protein: CASSTMGQITDTQYF.

The V gene is TRBV5-1, the J gene TRBJ2-5; possible D gene TRBD1, 5 bases. CDR1 SGHRS and CDR2 YFSETQ come from the germline V gene. The length of the CDR3 is 17 residues. V lost 4 bases and J lost 5, with 24 bases in between. This CDR3 is CASSLGGATGVRETQYF. The CDR3 coding sequence is TGCGCCAGCAGCCTGGGCGGAGCCACAGGCGTGCGGGAGACCCAGTACTTC. Variable domain in full (rest from reference TRBV5-1 and TRBJ2-5): KAGVTQTPRYLIKTRGQQVTLSCSPISGHRSVSWYQQTPGQGLQFLFEYFSETQRNKGNFPGRFSGRQFSNSRSEMNVSTLELGDSALYLCASSLGGATGVRETQYFGPGTRLLVL.

This clone was picked up a small number of times. The CDR3 coding sequence is TGTGCCACCAGCAGAGATCGGTCCAGGGTTGGTCATGGCTACACCTTC. Translated: CATSRDRSRVGHGYTF. This rearrangement joins TRBV15 to TRBJ1-2; a possible D gene is TRBD1 (5 bases). Trimming left V 0 bases short and J 6 bases short, with 17 bases between. Per the germline V gene, CDR1 is LNHNV and CDR2 is YYDKDF (reference sequence). The CDR3 spans 16 residues.

This chain links TRBV23-1 with TRBJ2-1; unclear D gene. TRBV23-1 is known as an ORF, though its function is uncertain. The CDR3 runs to 9 residues. The V end was cut by 11 bases, the J end by 12 bases, with 11 bases between. In DNA form, the CDR3 reads TGCGCCGGTGGTTATCGGCAGTTCTTC. This sequence encodes CAGGYRQFF.

V usage is TRBV11-2 and J usage is TRBJ2-2; no clear D. Trimming left V 1 base short and J 1 base short, with 4 bases between. CDR1 and CDR2 (germline): SGHAT, FQNNGV. The CDR3 loop spans 14 amino acids. The CDR3, as DNA: TGTGCCAGCAGCTTAGTATGGAACACCGGGGAGCTGTTTTTT. It specifies CASSLVWNTGELFF.

The V call is TRBV4-2, the J call TRBJ2-6; no reliable D call. Trimming left V 2 bases short and J 0 bases short, with 26 bases between. Germline V CDR1 and CDR2: LGHNA, YNFKEQ. This CDR3 has 22 residues. The CDR3 reads CASSQLTTAPGLPTSGANVLTF. In DNA form, the CDR3 reads TGTGCCAGCAGCCAACTAACAACCGCACCTGGTCTACCTACCTCTGGGGCCAACGTCCTGACTTTC.